This entry lists 11 T cell receptor beta chains sequenced from one sample in a study of naive and memory T cell subsets. Findings and limits, study-wide: Especially in CD8 cells, naive repertoires contained a few larger clonotypes, possibly CD45RA-re-expressing memory cells.

The beta constant-region primer was an equimolar mix of two oligonucleotides covering TRBC1 and TRBC2. Four rounds of PCR amplified the ligated cDNA using nested alpha and beta constant-region primers plus SP2. Using its own MiXCR run on the UMI-ligation and nested PCR reads, TCRdb lists one record per CDR3 protein. The sample lists approximately 100,000 distinct CDR3 sequences, about 14% occurring once. These receptors have no identified antigens. Sequencing used naive CD8+ T cells from blood. These receptors were obtained from a human donor in good health.

The table lists this clonotype with many counts. V gene TRBV9 combines with J gene TRBJ2-3, with D hard to call. V lost 8 bases and J lost 2, with 9 bases in between. Germline values: CDR1 SGDLS, CDR2 YYNGEE. This CDR3 has 12 amino acids. The CDR3 is CASSWDTDTQYF. The CDR3 DNA follows: TGTGCCAGTTCATGGGACACAGATACGCAGTATTTT.

This clonotype was counted many times. This chain links TRBV12-3 or TRBV12-4 with TRBJ2-5; no clear D gene. This CDR3 has 15 residues. The V end lost 1 base, the J end lost 0 bases, and 9 bases lay between the germline ends. CDR3 sequence: CASSLEMRYQETQYF. CDR3 nucleotide sequence: TGTGCCAGCAGTTTAGAGATGAGGTACCAAGAGACCCAGTACTTC.

This clonotype was counted only a few times. The chain's CDR3 is CASSEDSNEQYF. DNA for the CDR3: TGTGCCAGCAGCGAGGACAGCAACGAGCAGTACTTC. The chain carries TRBV5-6 and TRBJ2-7, with a possible D match to TRBD1 (6 bases). CDR1 and CDR2 from the germline V gene are SGHDT and YYEEEE. Deletions cut 4 bases from V and 5 bases from J, with 10 bases between. CDR3 length equals 12 residues.

This clonotype was counted between two and nine times. The rearrangement uses TRBV12-3 or TRBV12-4 and TRBJ1-5; the match to TRBD1 covers 7 bases. With 8 bases clipped from V and 0 bases from J, the junction kept 10 bases outside the gene matches. CDR3 length: 16 amino acids. The CDR3 spells CASRDSGTTSNQPQHF. CDR3 DNA: TGTGCCAGCCGGGACAGCGGCACGACTAGCAATCAGCCCCAGCATTTT.

This clonotype appeared many times. V gene TRBV5-6 combines with J gene TRBJ2-1; no definite D call. Germline V gives CDR1 SGHDT, CDR2 YYEEEE. V was shortened by 3 bases and J by 7 bases, with 11 bases between the two germline ends. The CDR3 totals 13 residues. CDR3 DNA sequence: TGTGCCAGCAGCTCTGCCCCCGATAATGAGCAGTTCTTC. Protein product: CASSSAPDNEQFF. Looking up the rest from reference TRBV5-6 and TRBJ2-1 gives the full variable domain: DAGVTQSPTHLIKTRGQQVTLRCSPKSGHDTVSWYQQALGQGPQFIFQYYEEEERQRGNFPDRFSGHQFPNYSSELNVNALLLGDSALYLCASSSAPDNEQFFGPGTRLTVL.

This clonotype was observed many times. V and J are TRBV4-2 and TRBJ2-1; 11 nucleotides match TRBD2. Germline CDR1 LGHNA, CDR2 YNFKEQ. This CDR3 spans 19 amino acids. The junction had 9 bases not matched to a gene; V was cut back by 0 bases and J by 2 bases. The CDR3 DNA sequence: TGTGCCAGCAGCCAAGATCCCCTAATAGCGGGAGGGACCTACAATGAGCAGTTCTTC. Protein sequence: CASSQDPLIAGGTYNEQFF.

There are a few counts of this clonotype. CDR3 DNA sequence: TGTGCCAGCAGCCCAGTGACCGACCCAAACACCGGGGAGCTGTTTTTT. This translates into CASSPVTDPNTGELFF. The rearrangement uses TRBV28 and TRBJ2-2; D gene uncertain. V was clipped by 6 bases and J by 2 bases, with 16 bases between them. This CDR3 region has 16 residues. CDR1 MDHEN and CDR2 SYDVKM come from the germline V gene.

This clonotype occurred many times. The chain combines TRBV5-6 with TRBJ1-1; possibly TRBD1 for D (5 bases). V shed 5 bases and J shed 5 bases, with 10 bases lying between them. CDR1 and CDR2 from the germline V gene are SGHDT and YYEEEE. The CDR3 has 12 residues. The CDR3 loop is CASSLRGTEAFF. The CDR3 DNA reads TGTGCCAGCAGTTTACGGGGGACTGAAGCTTTCTTT.

This clonotype has more than one count but fewer than ten. The CDR3 DNA follows: TGCAGTGCTAAGGAGCTAAATAGCAATGAGCAGTTCTTC. It specifies CSAKELNSNEQFF. The chain links TRBV20-1 to TRBJ2-1, with D unclear. The length of the CDR3 is 13 residues. Germline V CDR1 and CDR2: DFQATT, SNEGSKA (reference sequence). Trimming pared 4 bases from V and 6 bases from J, leaving 13 bases between.

This clonotype was observed a few times. This sequence joins TRBV12-3 or TRBV12-4 and TRBJ2-3; no firm D call. The CDR3 is 15 amino acids. Trimming shortened V by 5 bases and J by 1 base, and 13 bases separated the two germline ends. In nucleotides, the CDR3 is TGTGCCAGCAGTCCCTGGTCCGGACGCACAGATACGCAGTATTTT. Amino acid sequence: CASSPWSGRTDTQYF.

This chain connects TRBV9 to TRBJ2-1, with 8 bases identical to TRBD2. The CDR3 has 17 amino acids. Germline V CDR1 and CDR2: SGDLS, YYNGEE. The V and J ends lost 5 bases and 2 bases, in that order; junction bases with no gene match: 12. CDR3 loop: CASSSTPSGGPYNEQFF. The DNA of the CDR3 is TGTGCCAGCAGTTCAACGCCCAGCGGGGGCCCCTACAATGAGCAGTTCTTC.